This TCR beta chain was identified during a study of T cell changes during pregnancy in multiple sclerosis. Measured with immunoSEQ multiplex PCR; TCRdb has only the in-frame clones, and not every one. This sample yields tens of thousands of clones, of which more than 70% are seen a single time; 0.6% to 0.9% belongs to the top ten. J lost 4 bases, V lost 7 bases, and 7 bases had no gene match. The germline V gene encodes CDR1 SQVTM and CDR2 ANQGSEA. This CDR3 spans 13 amino acids. This receptor was identified in a female donor in good health, enrolled as a control in a pregnancy study. V gene TRBV29-1 combines with J gene TRBJ2-5; 9 bases match TRBD2. The source material was CD4+ T cells from peripheral blood mononuclear cells, sampled after pregnancy. CDR3 amino acids: CSARGGGGETQYF. For the CDR3, the DNA is TGCAGCGCCCGAGGCGGGGGGGGAGAGACCCAGTACTTC.